This TCR beta chain was obtained from a study of T cells in Graves' hyperthyroidism and ophthalmopathy. The germline V gene has CDR1 KGHSH and CDR2 LQKENI. V was pared by 0 bases and J by 4 bases, with 13 bases between. This CDR3 region has 16 residues. What was amplified from RNA transcripts were TCR beta CDR3 regions. The study used the HTBI primer set for a first-round RT-PCR of the TCR CDR3. TCRdb analysed the multiplex PCR reads with MiXCR anew, one entry per CDR3 protein. The profile covers approximately 360,000 distinct CDR3 sequences, with about 15% appearing a single time and about 27% taken by the ten largest.

The sequence came from a woman younger than 30 with Graves' hyperthyroidism that later progressed to Graves' ophthalmopathy. The specimen was blood. The genes are TRBV18 and TRBJ1-3; D is uncertain. CDR3 coding DNA: TGTGCCAGCTCACCACCGGTGGGCGTAATGGGAAACACCATATATTTT. It yields the protein CASSPPVGVMGNTIYF.